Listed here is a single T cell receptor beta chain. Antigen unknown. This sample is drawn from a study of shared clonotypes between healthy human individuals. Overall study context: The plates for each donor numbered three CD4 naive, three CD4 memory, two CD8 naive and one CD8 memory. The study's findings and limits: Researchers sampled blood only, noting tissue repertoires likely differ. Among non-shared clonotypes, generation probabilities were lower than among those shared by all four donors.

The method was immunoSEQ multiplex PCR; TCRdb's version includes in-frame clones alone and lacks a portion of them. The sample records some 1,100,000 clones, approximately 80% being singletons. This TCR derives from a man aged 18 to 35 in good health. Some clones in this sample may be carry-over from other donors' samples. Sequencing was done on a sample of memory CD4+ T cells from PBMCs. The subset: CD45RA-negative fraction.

The CDR3 coding sequence is TGTGCCAGCAGTTTCGGGACAGAGGGCTATGGCTACACCTTC. Residues: CASSFGTEGYGYTF. V and J are TRBV27 and TRBJ1-2; 7 positions match TRBD1. The CDR3 extends over 14 amino acids. Per the germline V gene, CDR1 is MNHEY and CDR2 is SMNVEV (reference sequence). The trim removed 3 bases at V and 4 bases at J, leaving 5 bases unmatched.